Detailed here is one T cell receptor beta chain. Its antigen is not yet known. Per-nucleotide qualities are absent, and no much larger clonotype sits a single base away. From the germline V gene, CDR1 is KGHDR and CDR2 is SFDVKD. Trimming leaves V shorter by 3 bases and J shorter by 1 base, with the junction holding 3 bases beyond the gene matches. The CDR3 goes from the cysteine to the phenylalanine over 15 residues. Just the 45-base CDR3 DNA is kept, in frame starting at base 1. TCRbeta CDR3 regions were amplified from genomic DNA by means of the immunoSEQ Assay, a bias-controlled multiplex PCR. The original pipeline was this. Within the assay, amplification of reference gene primers was used to estimate how many nucleated cells each sample contained. To quantify the absolute abundance of each unique TCRbeta CDR3 rearrangement, sequence reads were collapsed and filtered. For each sample, productive Simpson clonality was calculated by taking the square root of Simpson's diversity index across productive rearrangements. The table comes from immuneACCESS by way of TCRdb, which keeps in-frame sequences with V and J called. Part of the clones is missing from these tables; in studies checked, under half for an unresolved V gene and the rest for unknown reasons. Clone size and V and J calls were adopted from that table, with D and trimming inferred from the DNA. Counted in this sample were 150,000 to 200,000 clones; around nine tenths of them appeared once. The biggest ten clones account for over 4.5% of the sample.

This sample is part of a study of blood T cell repertoires in COVID-19 (dated by TCRdb to about 2020). About the full investigation: Samples covering the acute and convalescent phases of COVID-19 were provided by collaborators in the United States, Italy and Spain. The repertoires were released in a freely available public database meant as a resource for research on the immune response to SARS-CoV-2. The samples were drawn from two sources: the first 160 participants of the ongoing ImmuneRACE study, and approximately 1,300 subjects contributed by 6 global collaborators. Subjects who had been exposed to COVID-19, were actively infected with it, or had recovered from it provided the deeply sampled blood TCRbeta repertoires that made up the dataset. The prospective study material was composed of cDNA or gDNA derived from T cells, B-cell-depleted T cells, or PBMCs. Where available, HLA class I and class II types were obtained from metadata supplied by the sample provider rather than from assay-based typing. A de-identified subject ID, COVID-19 status, age in years and sex were almost always included in the sample metadata.

General conclusions and limits of the study: How much clinical and demographic metadata was included differed by source and by participant, and the metadata was provided uncurated.

Collaborating institutions collected whole blood in K2EDTA tubes following their own protocols. For TCRbeta analysis, collaborator samples were shipped as frozen whole blood, as isolated PBMCs, or as DNA extracted from either sample type. The TCR was taken from a human donor in a cohort sampled during active COVID-19. Sequencing was done on a sample of peripheral blood. The chain couples TRBV24-1 to TRBJ1-2; 8 central bases correspond to TRBD1. The CDR3 corresponds to CATSDPGQGNYGYTF. DNA sequence: TGTGCCACCAGTGATCCCGGACAGGGTAACTATGGCTACACCTTC.